Each of the 5 T cell receptor beta chains below was sequenced from the same sample in a study of T cell changes during pregnancy in multiple sclerosis. Assay: immunoSEQ multiplex PCR; the TCRdb copy retains only in-frame clones and omits some. The profile shows about 38,000 clones, 80% to 95% of them singletons. The sample consisted of CD8+ T cells from peripheral blood mononuclear cells, taken in the third trimester of pregnancy. The receptors stem from a female donor with multiple sclerosis, enrolled in a pregnancy study.

This clone was recorded a few times. This chain joins TRBV6-4 and TRBJ2-1; 9 bases agree with TRBD2. This CDR3 is 14 amino acids long. With V trimmed by 3 bases and J by 6 bases, 3 bases remained unmatched. Germline assignment: CDR1 MRHNA and CDR2 SNTAGT. CDR3 DNA: TGTGCCAGCAGTGAAGGGACTAGCAGCAATGAGCAGTTCTTC. This translates into CASSEGTSSNEQFF.

The chain couples TRBV2 to TRBJ2-1; D is perhaps TRBD2 (6 bases). Trimming cost V 3 bases and J 10 bases, with 7 bases left between them. Germline CDR1 is SNHLY and CDR2 is FYNNEI. This CDR3 has 11 amino acids. CDR3 protein: CASSEGGEQFF. The CDR3 nucleotides read TGTGCCAGCAGTGAGGGAGGAGAGCAGTTCTTC.

This clone was recorded once. The gene calls are TRBV5-5 and TRBJ1-2, with 7 bases that match TRBD1. CDR1 and CDR2 from the germline V gene are SGHKS and YYEKEE (reference sequence). The ends lost 1 base at V and 4 bases at J; junction bases unmatched: 7. The CDR3 loop spans 15 amino acids. The CDR3 loop reads CASSLKLTGTYGYTF. The DNA for the CDR3 is TGTGCCAGCAGCTTGAAACTGACAGGGACCTATGGCTACACCTTC.

This clone was seen only once. This chain joins TRBV5-1 and TRBJ2-5; 8 nucleotides align to TRBD2. Germline trimming cut 4 bases from V and 2 bases from J; bases unmatched to any gene: 10. Germline CDR1 and CDR2: SGHRS and YFSETQ. There are 16 residues in the CDR3. CDR3 bases: TGCGCCAGCAGCCAACCCCTAGCGGGCCCGCAAGAGACCCAGTACTTC. This sequence encodes CASSQPLAGPQETQYF.

This chain connects TRBV6-5 to TRBJ1-2; D is ambiguous. V was cut by 6 bases and J by 7 bases, with 18 bases left in between. Germline CDR1 MNHEY, CDR2 SVGAGI. The CDR3 loop spans 14 amino acids. This chain's CDR3 is CASSPRGGLGGYTF. The CDR3 nucleotides are TGTGCCAGCAGCCCCCGGGGAGGGCTGGGTGGCTACACCTTC.